The clone carrying this TCR beta chain has only a few counts. These data are taken from a study of blood T cells in healthy people across ages. With a J-beta primer mix and a sample-barcoded 5' primer, a second PCR ran about 6 to 11 cycles. One entry per CDR3 protein results from TCRdb running MiXCR on the 5' RACE reads. Of 600,000 to 800,000 distinct CDR3 sequences listed, approximately 52% were seen once; the top ten hold 13%. The germline gives CDR1 SGHTA, CDR2 FQGTGA. The CDR3 length is 14 residues. Trimming removed 5 bases at V and 5 bases at J, with 15 bases between. The receptor comes from a woman of 80 years or more in good health. The V gene is TRBV7-3, the J gene TRBJ2-5, with D possibly being TRBD2 (5 bases). Sequencing input: blood. CDR3 DNA: TGTGCCAGCAGCCTAGCTAGTGGCTTGGAGACCCAGTACTTC. Translation gives CASSLASGLETQYF.